Shown below are 7 T cell receptor beta chains from a single sample sequenced in a study of blood T cell repertoires in COVID-19. The method was immunoSEQ multiplex PCR; TCRdb's version includes in-frame clones alone and lacks a portion of them. The sample yields roughly 360,000 clones, over 65% seen once. Sequenced material: peripheral blood. The source of these receptors is a human donor with acute or convalescent COVID-19. The donor label of this sample is uncertain.

This chain links TRBV5-1 with TRBJ2-2, with a tentative D call TRBD2 (5 bases). The CDR3 has 16 residues. Germline V gene sequence: CDR1 SGHRS, CDR2 YFSETQ. V lost 0 bases and J 8 bases, leaving 17 bases between the germline ends. CDR3 amino acids: CASSLGVGLPGGELFF. CDR3 nucleotides: TGCGCCAGCAGCTTGGGTGTCGGTCTCCCGGGGGGGGAGCTGTTTTTT.

CDR3 sequence reads: CAWTLAGTGALYTF. CDR3 bases: TGTGCCTGGACGCTAGCCGGGACAGGCGCCCTCTACACCTTC. The chain combines TRBV30 with TRBJ1-2; 8 bases agree with TRBD1. Looked up from germline, CDR1 is GTSNPN and CDR2 is SVGIG (reference sequence). This CDR3 contains 14 residues. With 4 bases clipped from V and 10 bases from J, the junction kept 14 bases outside the gene matches.

The chain joins TRBV4-1 to TRBJ2-5, with 8 bases that match TRBD2. Germline-derived CDR1 and CDR2 are MGHRA and YSYEKL. The trim removed 4 bases at V and 3 bases at J, leaving 4 bases unmatched. The CDR3 extends over 14 amino acids. The CDR3 here is CASSRLLAEETQYF. CDR3 nucleotide sequence: TGCGCCAGCAGCCGGCTACTAGCGGAAGAGACCCAGTACTTC.

This clone appeared a few times. This chain connects TRBV10-3 to TRBJ1-6; D gene uncertain. From germline, CDR1 is ENHRY and CDR2 SYGVKD. The V and J ends lost 0 bases and 9 bases respectively, with 12 bases between them. CDR3 length equals 15 residues. DNA for the CDR3: TGTGCCATCAGTGAGTCACCGAGTTCGGGTTCACCCCTCCACTTT. Residues: CAISESPSSGSPLHF.

V is TRBV7-2 and J is TRBJ2-3; D is ambiguous. The V end lost 2 bases, the J end lost 4 bases, and 13 bases lay between the germline ends. Germline V gives CDR1 SGHTA, CDR2 FQGNSA. The CDR3 extends over 15 amino acids. CDR3 sequence reads: CASSLIAARSDTQYF. As DNA, the CDR3 is TGTGCCAGCAGCTTAATTGCTGCACGGTCAGATACGCAGTATTTT.

V usage is TRBV2 and J usage is TRBJ1-1; 7 bases fit TRBD1. Looked up from germline, CDR1 is SNHLY and CDR2 is FYNNEI. This CDR3 is 13 amino acids long. Unmatched junction bases numbered 10, after V lost 9 bases and J lost 6 bases. CDR3 residues: CASSSGTASEAFF. CDR3 nucleotides: TGTGCCAGTAGCTCCGGGACAGCCTCTGAAGCTTTCTTT.

V gene TRBV19 combines with J gene TRBJ2-2; 7 nucleotides agree with TRBD2. The CDR3 runs to 14 residues. Per germline, CDR1 LNHDA and CDR2 SQIVND (reference sequence). Losses at the gene ends were 8 bases for V and 5 bases for J; bases not matched to a gene: 8. CDR3 residues: CASGGGLQTGELFF. As DNA, the CDR3 is TGTGCCAGTGGCGGGGGACTGCAGACCGGGGAGCTGTTTTTT.